Listed here is a single T cell receptor beta chain. Its antigen remains undetermined. No per-base quality is available; no much larger clone lies one base away. As encoded in the germline V gene (reference sequence), CDR1 is SGHNT while CDR2 is YYREEE. Inclusive of the bounding cysteine and phenylalanine, the CDR3 is 17 residues long. The DNA shown is the 51-base CDR3, in frame from base 1. After removal of 1 base from V and 4 bases from J, the junction retains 9 bases not matched to a gene. Libraries were built with the immunoSEQ multiplex PCR assay. TCRdb stores this immuneACCESS table with in-frame sequences only. Part of the clones is absent; in the studies checked, under half of the shortfall reflects unresolved V genes, and no reason is known for the rest. Across this sample there are over 45,000 clones, with 92% seen only once. Just under 0.2% of the sample is in the top ten clones. This sample is part of a study of T cell changes during pregnancy in multiple sclerosis (dated by TCRdb to about 2019). Describing the broader study: Changes in the T cell repertoire over the course of pregnancy were examined in this study in women with multiple sclerosis.

Here the sequenced sample was CD4+ T cells from peripheral blood mononuclear cells, taken in the second trimester of pregnancy. The chain links TRBV5-4 with TRBJ1-1, with 11 middle bases fitting TRBD1. The sequence was collected from a female donor with multiple sclerosis, enrolled in a pregnancy study. The CDR3 region: CASSLSDRGLLGTEAFF. The DNA is as follows: TGTGCCAGCAGCTTGTCGGACAGGGGGCTTTTGGGCACTGAAGCTTTCTTT.